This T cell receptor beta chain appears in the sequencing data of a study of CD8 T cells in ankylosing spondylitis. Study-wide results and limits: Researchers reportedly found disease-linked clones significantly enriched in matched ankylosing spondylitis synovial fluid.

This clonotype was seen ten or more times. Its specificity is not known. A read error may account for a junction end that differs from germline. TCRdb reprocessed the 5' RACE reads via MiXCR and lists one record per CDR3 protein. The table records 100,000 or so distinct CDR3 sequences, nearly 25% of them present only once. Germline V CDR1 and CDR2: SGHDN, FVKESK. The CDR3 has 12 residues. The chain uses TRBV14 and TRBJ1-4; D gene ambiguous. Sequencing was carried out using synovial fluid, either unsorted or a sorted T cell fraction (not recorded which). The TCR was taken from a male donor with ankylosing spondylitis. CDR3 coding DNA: TGTGCCAGCAGTCAAGTCAATGAAAAACTGTTTTTT. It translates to CASSQVNEKLFF.